This T cell receptor beta chain came from a study of a mutant IDH1 vaccine in newly diagnosed glioma. Background on the study: Prior therapy was radiotherapy, temozolomide, or both; most received both. Study-wide results and limits: Seemingly, pseudoprogression had no relation to changes in the top peripheral T cell clonotypes. The vaccine induced immune responses, and these occurred in around 93% of patients.

Comments on this clone: Its specificity is unknown.

Time point in this sample: baseline, week 1 (first vaccination visit). Treatment described: pre-vaccination baseline after standard-of-care therapy. CDR1 and CDR2 from the germline V gene are SGHTA and FQGNSA. The CDR3 contains 17 residues. The V end lost 2 bases, the J end lost 1 base, and 14 bases lay between the germline ends. Method: immunoSEQ multiplex PCR; TCRdb's copy keeps in-frame clones and lacks some. Of over 75,000 clones listed, about 90% are singletons. The TCR was taken from a woman between 50 and 59 years old with glioma. Sample: PBMCs, taken from a glioma patient treated with radiotherapy, temozolomide or both. The rearrangement uses TRBV7-2 and TRBJ2-2; possibly TRBD2 for D (6 bases). CDR3 amino acids: CASSLRERTMNTGELFF. In DNA form, the CDR3 reads TGTGCCAGCAGCTTACGTGAGCGGACTATGAACACCGGGGAGCTGTTTTTT. Full variable domain (rest looked up from reference TRBV7-2 and TRBJ2-2): GAGVSQSPSNKVTEKGKDVELRCDPISGHTALYWYRQSLGQGLEFLIYFQGNSAPDKSGLPSDRFSAERTGGSVSTLTIQRTQQEDSAVYLCASSLRERTMNTGELFFGEGSRLTVL.